A selection of T cell receptor beta chains follows, all from one sample in a study of T cells of healthy individuals. One entry per CDR3 protein, called by TCRdb with MiXCR from the 5' RACE reads. This table holds about 82,000 distinct CDR3 sequences, approximately 5.4% found once. Receptors were obtained from a female donor in good health. CDR3s include the opening cysteine and the closing phenylalanine or tryptophan. Each record gives: J gene, CDR3 length, clone size, V gene, D gene, CDR3 DNA, CDR3 protein. A D gene is named only where the DNA matches it firmly. Size is omitted from some rows. Given values are once, few, many or a class for expanded clones.

TRBJ2-7	12	few	TRBV12-3/TRBV12-4	NA	TGTGCCAGCAGTTTAAGTCTCTACGAGCAGTACTTC	CASSLSLYEQYF
TRBJ2-5	14	few	TRBV6-5	TRBD2	TGTGCCACCCTGAGGCTAGCGGGAGCGGGGACCCAGTACTTC	CATLRLAGAGTQYF
TRBJ1-1	20	NA	TRBV12-2	NA	TGTGCAAGTCGCACCCGAGATGGCCCGGGGGAGGCCGATTTGAACACTGAAGCTTTCTTT	CASRTRDGPGEADLNTEAFF
TRBJ2-7	14	many	TRBV6-2/TRBV6-3	TRBD1	TGTGCCAGCAGGCCCTCCGGGACAGACTACGAGCAGTACTTC	CASRPSGTDYEQYF
TRBJ2-7	15	many	TRBV6-5	NA	TGTGCCAGCAGCCCAGGGACGGTGAGCTCCTACGAGCAGTACTTC	CASSPGTVSSYEQYF
TRBJ1-5	12	NA	TRBV20-1	TRBD1	TGCAGTTCCATAGACAGGGGGCGAACCCAGCATTTT	CSSIDRGRTQHF
TRBJ2-6	13	few	TRBV9	NA	TGTGCCAGCAGTCCGAATGGGGCCAACGTCCTGACTTTC	CASSPNGANVLTF
TRBJ2-1	17	NA	TRBV24-1	TRBD1	TGTGCCACCAGTGATTTCCGGGGACAGGGAACCCACAATGAGCAGTTCTTC	CATSDFRGQGTHNEQFF
TRBJ1-3	16	NA	TRBV25-1	NA	TGTGCCAGCACTTCAGGGTCGGGAAGCTCTGGAAACACCATATATTTT	CASTSGSGSSGNTIYF
TRBJ2-1	16	few	TRBV7-9	TRBD2	TGTGCCAGTAAAGGTAGCGGGAGCCCCTCCTACAATGAGCAGTTCTTC	CASKGSGSPSYNEQFF
TRBJ2-6	15	many	TRBV6-5	NA	TGTGCCAGCAACGGACGTAGCTCTGGGGCCAACGTCCTGACTTTC	CASNGRSSGANVLTF
TRBJ1-4	14	few	TRBV29-1	NA	TGCAGCGTTGAGGATGGGAGGGGCGGAGAAAAACTGTTTTTT	CSVEDGRGGEKLFF
TRBJ2-3	15	many	TRBV27	NA	TGTGCCACCCGCTCTGCTTCAGGGGCACCAGATACGCAGTATTTT	CATRSASGAPDTQYF
TRBJ1-1	15	few	TRBV13	TRBD1	TGTGCCAGCAGCTCATCCGGGACAGGGAACACTGAAGCTTTCTTT	CASSSSGTGNTEAFF
TRBJ2-3	15	NA	TRBV12-3/TRBV12-4	TRBD2	TGTGCCAGCAGTTTCTGGGGCGGGAGCCTAGATACGCAGTATTTT	CASSFWGGSLDTQYF
TRBJ2-7	13	NA	TRBV7-8	NA	TGTGCCAGCAGCCCTCTCTCATGGTACGAGCAGTACTTC	CASSPLSWYEQYF
TRBJ1-2	13	few	TRBV12-3/TRBV12-4	TRBD1	TGTGCCAGCAGCAGGGGGCTGGGCTATGGCTACACCTTC	CASSRGLGYGYTF
TRBJ1-2	15	many	TRBV7-2	NA	TGTGCCAGCAGCTTAGAGGTCGCCCTGGGCTATGGCTACACCTTC	CASSLEVALGYGYTF
TRBJ2-3	18	many	TRBV19	NA	TGTGCCAGTAGTCACACCCAGCTCGGGCGGGGGCGCACAGATACGCAGTATTTT	CASSHTQLGRGRTDTQYF
TRBJ1-4	15	NA	TRBV28	NA	TGTGCCAGCAGTGCCGGAAGCGAGCTTAATGAAAAACTGTTTTTT	CASSAGSELNEKLFF
TRBJ2-3	15	NA	TRBV27	NA	TGTGCCAGCAGTTTATTACCACCTAGCACAGATACGCAGTATTTT	CASSLLPPSTDTQYF
TRBJ2-3	15	few	TRBV4-1	TRBD2	TGCGCCAGCAGCCAGGGACTAGCGGGAGCCGATACGCAGTATTTT	CASSQGLAGADTQYF
TRBJ2-1	15	many	TRBV19	TRBD2	TGTGCCAGTAGTATTGCGACTAGCGGGTACGATGAGCAGTTCTTC	CASSIATSGYDEQFF
TRBJ2-3	15	many	TRBV14	NA	TGTGCCAGCAGTCGAACAGGCCGGAGCACAGATACGCAGTATTTT	CASSRTGRSTDTQYF
TRBJ1-5	15	many	TRBV6-5	TRBD1	TGTGCCAGCAGTGGGGACAGGGATACCAATCAGCCCCAGCATTTT	CASSGDRDTNQPQHF
TRBJ2-7	19	NA	TRBV19	TRBD2	TGTGCCAGTAGTATAGACAGGGGGCCTAGCGGGAGGAGCTCCTACGAGCAGTACTTC	CASSIDRGPSGRSSYEQYF
TRBJ2-2	16	many	TRBV5-4	NA	TGTGCCAGCAGCTTCGACCCAGTCGCTGGCACCGGGGAGCTGTTTTTT	CASSFDPVAGTGELFF
TRBJ2-7	14	many	TRBV7-2	NA	TGTGCCAGCAGCTCCGGGACTTCCTTCGGGGAGCAGTACTTC	CASSSGTSFGEQYF
TRBJ2-3	18	many	TRBV24-1	TRBD1	TGTGCCACCAGTGAATCCGGGACAGGGAAGCCGGCGCGGAAAACGCAGTATTTT	CATSESGTGKPARKTQYF
TRBJ2-7	14	many	TRBV7-9	NA	TGTGCCAGCAGCTTAGCGGGCAACTCCTACGAGCAGTACTTC	CASSLAGNSYEQYF
TRBJ2-3	18	many	TRBV5-1	NA	TGCGCCAGCAGCTTGGCGTGGGTGGCTACCTGGACGTCAGATACGCAGTATTTT	CASSLAWVATWTSDTQYF
TRBJ1-6	13	few	TRBV4-3	NA	TGCGCCAGCAGCCAAGATCGGGATTCACCCCTCCACTTT	CASSQDRDSPLHF
TRBJ1-1	12	NA	TRBV25-1	NA	TGTGCCAGCAGTGAAGAAATTGAAAGGGCTTTCTTT	CASSEEIERAFF
TRBJ1-6	15	many	TRBV7-2	NA	TGTGCCAGCAGCCTCCGTACGACGTTTGGTTCACCCCTCCACTTT	CASSLRTTFGSPLHF
TRBJ1-2	15	many	TRBV20-1	TRBD1	TGCAGTGCTAGGAGGACAGGGGGCCGCTCCTATGGCTACACCTTC	CSARRTGGRSYGYTF
TRBJ2-1	13	many	TRBV20-1	NA	TGCAGTGCTAGAGAGGGGCTATACAATGAGCAGTTCTTC	CSAREGLYNEQFF
TRBJ2-1	11	few	TRBV29-1	NA	TGCAGCGTTGAAAGGTGGAATGAGCAGTTCTTC	CSVERWNEQFF
TRBJ2-6	15	many	TRBV3-1	TRBD1	TGTGCCAGCAGCCGAACAGGGGCTGGGGCCAACGTCCTGACTTTC	CASSRTGAGANVLTF
TRBJ2-1	16	many	TRBV7-9	TRBD2	TGTGCCAGCAGCTTAGGTACTAGCGCAACCTACAATGAGCAGTTCTTC	CASSLGTSATYNEQFF
TRBJ1-3	16	few	TRBV6-5	TRBD1	TGTGCCAGCAGCCGGAGACAGGGCCAAACTGGAAACACCATATATTTT	CASSRRQGQTGNTIYF
TRBJ1-1	12	NA	TRBV4-3	NA	TGCGCCAGCAGCTTGGACAGAAGGCGAGCTTTCTTT	CASSLDRRRAFF
TRBJ1-4	14	many	TRBV28	TRBD1	TGTGCCAGCAGTTCGACAGGGGCTAATGAAAAACTGTTTTTT	CASSSTGANEKLFF
TRBJ2-1	15	many	TRBV3-1	NA	TGTGCCAGCAGCCAAGGTGCCTCCTCCTACAATGAGCAGTTCTTC	CASSQGASSYNEQFF
TRBJ2-7	14	many	TRBV18	NA	TGTGCCAGCTCACCCGACAGTTTCTCCTACGAGCAGTACTTC	CASSPDSFSYEQYF
TRBJ2-7	15	few	TRBV5-1	NA	TGCGCCAGCAGCTTGGAGGGCCTGAACTCCTACGAGCAGTACTTC	CASSLEGLNSYEQYF
TRBJ2-1	15	NA	TRBV18	TRBD1	TGTGCCAGCTCAACGACAGGGGGTCCCTACAATGAGCAGTTCTTC	CASSTTGGPYNEQFF
TRBJ2-5	16	many	TRBV3-1	TRBD1	TGTGCCAGCAGCAACCCCTTGACTAGGACAGGGGAGACCCAGTACTTC	CASSNPLTRTGETQYF
TRBJ2-2	14	many	TRBV12-3/TRBV12-4	NA	TGTGCCAGCAGTTTGATCGGGAGTACCGGGGAGCTGTTTTTT	CASSLIGSTGELFF
TRBJ2-5	13	many	TRBV5-5	TRBD1	TGTGCCAGCAGCCCTACAGGGGAACTGACCCAGTACTTC	CASSPTGELTQYF
TRBJ2-2	15	many	TRBV9	NA	TGTGCCAGCAGCGGACGAGGTGCGAACACCGGGGAGCTGTTTTTT	CASSGRGANTGELFF
TRBJ2-2	15	many	TRBV6-2/TRBV6-3	TRBD1	TGTGCCAGCAGCTGGACAGGGGTCAACACCGGGGAGCTGTTTTTT	CASSWTGVNTGELFF
TRBJ1-1	15	many	TRBV2	NA	TGTGCCAGCAGTGAGTCAGCAGGGTCGAATACTGAAGCTTTCTTT	CASSESAGSNTEAFF
TRBJ1-1	15	NA	TRBV7-2	NA	TGTGCCAGCAGCCTTACAGTGGGACGGGGGACTGAAGCTTTCTTT	CASSLTVGRGTEAFF
TRBJ2-7	11	many	TRBV2	NA	TGTGCCAGCGGGCTCGCCTACGAGCAGTACTTC	CASGLAYEQYF
TRBJ2-1	14	many	TRBV7-8	NA	TGTGCCAGCAGCCCCGGGACTTCGAATGATGAGCAGTTCTTC	CASSPGTSNDEQFF
TRBJ1-6	15	few	TRBV7-2	NA	TGTGCCAGCAGCTTAGCGATAGGGTCTTTCTCACCCCTCCACTTT	CASSLAIGSFSPLHF
TRBJ2-3	18	many	TRBV20-1	TRBD2	TGCAGTGCTCGAGCCTCGAGCGGGAGGGGTACTAGCACAGATACGCAGTATTTT	CSARASSGRGTSTDTQYF
TRBJ2-4	17	many	TRBV11-2	NA	TGTGCCAGCAGCTTAGGTCCCGGGACAAGGTCACAAAACATTCAGTACTTC	CASSLGPGTRSQNIQYF
TRBJ1-1	15	many	TRBV30	NA	TGTGCCTGGAGTTTTAACGGACACAAAGGGACTGAAGCTTTCTTT	CAWSFNGHKGTEAFF
TRBJ2-3	16	many	TRBV11-1	NA	TGTGCCAGCAGCTTCAGCCGGGGTCGGAGCACAGATACGCAGTATTTT	CASSFSRGRSTDTQYF